The 11 T cell receptor beta chains in this list originate from one sample, sequenced in a study of T-cell memory formation after mild COVID-19. TCRdb ran MiXCR on the 5' RACE reads and lists one entry per CDR3 protein. This sample has 200,000 to 250,000 distinct CDR3 sequences, with more than 9% found just once. The specimen was PBMCs or a T cell subset sorted from them (not recorded which). These receptors were obtained from a man between 18 and 35 years old who had mild COVID-19 (a few samples of this study predate the infection). Cell type and time point are not known.

This clonotype has more than one count but fewer than ten. The rearrangement uses TRBV24-1 and TRBJ2-3; TRBD1 matches at 10 bases. Germline assignment: CDR1 KGHDR and CDR2 SFDVKD. J gave up 6 bases and V 7 bases, and 3 bases lay outside the gene matches. The CDR3 is 13 residues long. The CDR3: CATRGQGVDTQYF. The DNA for the CDR3 is TGTGCCACCAGAGGACAGGGGGTGGATACGCAGTATTTT.

The chain uses TRBV24-1 and TRBJ2-1; no firm D call. CDR1 is KGHDR, CDR2 SFDVKD, per germline. CDR3 length: 13 residues. Trimming left V 4 bases short and J 8 bases short, with 11 bases between. CDR3 bases: TGTGCCACCAGTGACTACCGGGCCGATGAGCAGTTCTTC. Translating it yields CATSDYRADEQFF.

The CDR3 loop reads CSASSVTDTQYF. CDR3 in DNA: TGCAGTGCTTCCAGCGTCACAGATACGCAGTATTTT. The chain combines TRBV20-1 with TRBJ2-3, with D hard to call. The germline V gene encodes CDR1 DFQATT and CDR2 SNEGSKA (reference sequence). With 5 bases removed from V and 2 bases from J, the gap between germline ends came to 8 bases. The CDR3 consists of 12 residues.

The table lists this clonotype with many counts. The chain has TRBV28 and TRBJ1-2, with TRBD1 matching over 11 bases. The J segment lost 1 base and the V segment lost 6 bases, leaving 7 bases of the junction unmatched. The CDR3 length is 16 residues. Looked up from germline, CDR1 is MDHEN and CDR2 is SYDVKM. The CDR3 DNA reads as TGTGCCAGCAGCAAGGACAGGGGGCTTATTAACTATGGCTACACCTTC. It encodes CASSKDRGLINYGYTF.

The gene calls are TRBV10-3 and TRBJ2-5, with 14 bases identical to TRBD2. The V gene's germline CDR1 is ENHRY and CDR2 SYGVKD. There are 15 residues in the CDR3. J was trimmed by 3 bases and V by 6 bases; bases with no gene match: 3. DNA of the CDR3: TGTGCCATCAGCGCGGGACTAGCGGGGGAAGAGACCCAGTACTTC. Its protein is CAISAGLAGEETQYF.

This clonotype was found many times. This chain joins TRBV5-1 and TRBJ1-6; D unresolved. This CDR3 comprises 15 residues. Germline V gene data show CDR1 as SGHRS and CDR2 as YFSETQ. Deletions cut 7 bases from V and 5 bases from J, with 16 bases between. The CDR3 is CASRIWVSDNSPLHF. The CDR3 nucleotides read TGCGCCAGCCGGATATGGGTGTCGGATAATTCACCCCTCCACTTT.

This chain links TRBV3-1 with TRBJ2-2, with a possible D match to TRBD2 (5 bases). CDR3 size: 15 residues. The germline gives CDR1 LGHDT, CDR2 YNNKEL (reference sequence). Trimming took off 6 bases at V and 0 bases at J, with 11 bases between the two ends. The CDR3 loop is CASRAPLANTGELFF. In DNA form, the CDR3 reads TGTGCCAGCAGAGCGCCACTAGCGAACACCGGGGAGCTGTTTTTT.

This clonotype occurred a few times. V usage is TRBV29-1 and J usage is TRBJ1-2; D is perhaps TRBD1 (5 bases). The germline CDR1 and CDR2 sequences are SQVTM and ANQGSEA. This CDR3 has 11 amino acids. CDR3 nucleotide sequence: TGCAGTGGGGGGGAGACGAGTGGCTACACCTTC. Translation: CSGGETSGYTF.

This clonotype came up many times. The genes are TRBV5-1 and TRBJ2-3, with TRBD2 matching 7 bases. The CDR3 runs to 14 residues. From germline, CDR1 is SGHRS and CDR2 YFSETQ. The J segment lost 1 base and the V segment lost 4 bases, leaving 3 bases of the junction unmatched. DNA of the CDR3: TGCGCCAGCAGCCCACGGGGGGGCACAGATACGCAGTATTTT. Its translation is CASSPRGGTDTQYF.

This clonotype has only a few counts. One junction end disagrees with the germline gene, perhaps due to a read error. The chain is built from TRBV7-2 and TRBJ2-7; D is possibly TRBD2 (7 bases). The CDR3 spans 16 residues. Germline loops: CDR1 SGHTA, CDR2 FQGNSA. The CDR3 bases are TGTGCCAGCAGCCTAGCCCCGGGGGGCCAGCCCTACGAGCAGTACTTC. Its translation is CASSLAPGGQPYEQYF.

The chain has TRBV5-4 and TRBJ1-6; D is undetermined. The CDR3 has 14 amino acids. V lost 2 bases to trimming and J lost 5 bases, with 8 bases between them. CDR1 is SGHNT, CDR2 YYREEE, per germline (reference sequence). For the CDR3, the DNA is TGTGCCAGCAGCTTCGGCAGAAATAATTCACCCCTCCACTTT. Translation: CASSFGRNNSPLHF.